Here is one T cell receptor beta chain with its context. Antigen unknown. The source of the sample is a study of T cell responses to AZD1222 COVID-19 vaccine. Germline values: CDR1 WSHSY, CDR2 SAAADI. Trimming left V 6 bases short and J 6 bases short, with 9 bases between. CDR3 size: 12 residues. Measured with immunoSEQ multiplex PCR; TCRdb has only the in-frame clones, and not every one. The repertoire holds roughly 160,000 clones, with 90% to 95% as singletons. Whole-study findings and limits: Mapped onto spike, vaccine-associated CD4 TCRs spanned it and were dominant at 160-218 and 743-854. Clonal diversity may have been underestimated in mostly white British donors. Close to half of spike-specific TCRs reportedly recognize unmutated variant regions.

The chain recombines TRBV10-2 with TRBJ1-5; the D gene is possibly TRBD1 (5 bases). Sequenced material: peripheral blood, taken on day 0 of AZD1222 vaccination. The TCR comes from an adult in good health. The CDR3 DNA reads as TGCGCCAGCAGAGGGGAGGCTCAGCCCCAGCATTTT. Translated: CASRGEAQPQHF.